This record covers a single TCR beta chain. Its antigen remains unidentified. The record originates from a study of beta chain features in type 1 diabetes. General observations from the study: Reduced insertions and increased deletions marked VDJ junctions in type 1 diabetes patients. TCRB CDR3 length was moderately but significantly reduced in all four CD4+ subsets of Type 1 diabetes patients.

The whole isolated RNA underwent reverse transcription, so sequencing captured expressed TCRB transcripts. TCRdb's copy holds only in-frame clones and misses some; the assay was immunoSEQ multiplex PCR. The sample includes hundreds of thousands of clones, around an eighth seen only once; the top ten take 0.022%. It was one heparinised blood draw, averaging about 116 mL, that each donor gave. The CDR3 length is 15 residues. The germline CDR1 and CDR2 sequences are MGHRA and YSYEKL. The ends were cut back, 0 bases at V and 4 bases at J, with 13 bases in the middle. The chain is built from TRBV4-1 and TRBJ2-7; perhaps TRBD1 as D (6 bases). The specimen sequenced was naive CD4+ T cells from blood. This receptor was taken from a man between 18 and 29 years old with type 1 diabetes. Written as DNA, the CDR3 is TGCGCCAGCAGCCAAGACAGGGGCGATGGGTACGAGCAGTACTTC. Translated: CASSQDRGDGYEQYF.